What follows are 2 T cell receptor beta chains derived from one specimen sequenced in a study of siplizumab effects on memory and regulatory T cells. Assay used: immunoSEQ multiplex PCR; TCRdb lists only in-frame clones, some missing. The sample consists of some 110,000 clones, about 94% of them appearing once. The sequenced sample was non-Treg CD4+ T cells sorted from blood. These receptors were obtained from a human donor in good health.

A note on this clone: Within the sample, other DNA sequences also encode this same CDR3. The chain is built from TRBV5-1 and TRBJ1-6; TRBD1 might be the D (6 bases). The germline V gene encodes CDR1 SGHRS and CDR2 YFSETQ. V lost 0 bases and J lost 9, with 10 bases in between. The CDR3 extends over 14 amino acids. This chain's CDR3 is CASSLDREISPLHF. The CDR3 bases are TGCGCCAGCAGCTTGGACAGGGAAATTTCACCCCTCCACTTT.

This clone was seen only a few times. The V gene is TRBV10-3, the J gene TRBJ1-2; 7 nucleotides match TRBD1. Looked up from germline, CDR1 is ENHRY and CDR2 is SYGVKD. CDR3 length equals 13 residues. V lost 1 base, J lost 9 bases, and 5 bases stayed unmatched. CDR3 residues: CAISELVQGSYTF. The CDR3, as DNA: TGTGCCATCAGTGAGTTGGTACAGGGGAGCTACACCTTC.